This T cell receptor (beta chain) appears in the sequencing data of a study of regulatory T cells in long-lasting Graves disease. Building of the TCR beta libraries involved iRepertoire HTBI primers and Arm-PCR of CDR3 regions. Using its own MiXCR run on the multiplex PCR reads, TCRdb lists one record per CDR3 protein. The table lists some 240,000 distinct CDR3 sequences, approximately 18% of them singletons. Time point of the sample: newly diagnosed GD, antithyroid drugs for less than 3 months. After RNA was extracted from PBMCs, the TCR library was made from it. Germline loops: CDR1 SNHLY, CDR2 FYNNEI. V trimming: 4 bases; J trimming: 6 bases; junction bases outside the gene matches: 6. The CDR3 sequence is 14 residues long. The same specimen was also included in a second study, on T cells in Graves' hyperthyroidism and ophthalmopathy. From that paper: Absence of ophthalmopathy progression within 18 months defined stable Graves' hyperthyroidism. The HTBI set primed first-round TCR CDR3 RT-PCR. The blood repertoire included most of the expanded thyroid clonotypes above 0.001. The model's output predicted ophthalmopathy at a median of 6.5 months prior to onset.

The receptor was derived from a woman aged 25 to 39 with Graves disease. The starting material was peripheral blood mononuclear cells (PBMCs), obtained at new diagnosis, from a patient treated with antithyroid drugs. This chain connects TRBV2 to TRBJ2-1; 7 positions agree with TRBD2. In DNA form, the CDR3 reads TGTGCCAGCAGTGCGGGAGGATCCACCAATGAGCAGTTCTTC. Translated, it gives CASSAGGSTNEQFF.